This TCR beta chain was identified in a study of control samples from healthy donors and cancer patients (dated by TCRdb to the early 2020s). Library preparation was by the immunoSEQ multiplex PCR assay. TCRdb stores this immuneACCESS table with in-frame sequences only. Part of the clones is absent; in the studies checked, under half of the shortfall reflects unresolved V genes, and no reason is known for the rest. Across this sample there are about 59,000 clones, with approximately 92% seen only once. The top ten constitute 1.7% of the sample. On this clone itself: Its antigen remains unidentified. No base quality values were provided; no much bigger clone lies one nucleotide off.

This sequence originates from a middle-aged man with colorectal cancer. Sequencing was done on a sample of PBMCs.

CDR3 reads: CASSLGQGAGVTQYF. The DNA reads TGTGCCAGCAGCTTAGGTCAGGGGGCGGGCGTGACCCAGTACTTC. Recombination linked TRBV7-2 to TRBJ2-5, with TRBD1 identical over 8 junction bases. V is cut back by 1 base and J by 7 bases, with 8 bases in the junction unmatched. According to the germline V gene, CDR1 reads SGHTA and CDR2 reads FQGNSA. Including the terminal cysteine and phenylalanine, the CDR3 comprises 15 residues. The read is trimmed to its CDR3 DNA, 45 bases read in frame from base 1.